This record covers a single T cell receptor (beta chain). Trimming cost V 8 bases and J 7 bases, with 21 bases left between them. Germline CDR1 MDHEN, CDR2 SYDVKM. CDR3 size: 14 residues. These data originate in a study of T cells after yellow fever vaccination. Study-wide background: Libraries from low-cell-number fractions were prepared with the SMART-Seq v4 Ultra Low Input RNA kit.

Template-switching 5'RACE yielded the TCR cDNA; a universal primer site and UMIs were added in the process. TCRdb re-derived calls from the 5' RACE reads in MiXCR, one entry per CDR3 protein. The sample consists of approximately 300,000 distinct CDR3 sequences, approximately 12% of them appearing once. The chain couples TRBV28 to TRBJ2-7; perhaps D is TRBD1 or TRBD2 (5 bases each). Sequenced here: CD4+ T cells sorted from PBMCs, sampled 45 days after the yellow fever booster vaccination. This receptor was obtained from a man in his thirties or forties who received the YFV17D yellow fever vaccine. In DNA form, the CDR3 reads TGTGCCAGCCCGAAGAGTGGGAGCCCAGGGGAGCAGTACTTC. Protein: CASPKSGSPGEQYF.